This T cell receptor (beta chain) was sequenced in a study of OX40 agonist ivuxolimab in advanced cancers. Some background on the complete study: Ivuxolimab, which targeted the costimulatory receptor OX40 (CD134), was an agonistic, fully human IgG2 monoclonal antibody. Intravenous ivuxolimab was administered to patients every 2 weeks at six dose levels: 0.01, 0.1, 0.3, 1.5, 3 and 10 mg/kg. Of the roughly 54 dose-escalation patients, hepatocellular carcinoma was present in around 19, melanoma in approximately 15, renal cell carcinoma in 9 and head and neck cancer in 9. The dose-escalation cohort was roughly 83% male with a mean age of approximately 59 years, ranging from 23 to 79. Patients were allowed to have had prior anti-PD-1, anti-PD-L1 or anti-CTLA-4 therapy, and around 37% of the dose-escalation patients had previously received checkpoint inhibitors. Partial responses occurred in three dose-escalation patients, of whom one had hepatocellular carcinoma and two had cutaneous melanoma. Peripheral TCRbeta sequencing aimed to test whether ivuxolimab altered TCR sequence diversity and caused clonal T-cell expansion. The paper covers the monotherapy dose-escalation part of the phase I ivuxolimab trial, which included N of about 50 patients.

Patients with autoimmune disease history or receiving systemic immunosuppression were excluded from the trial. Peripheral blood for TCR sequencing was drawn from every dose cohort at baseline, at cycle 4 day 1 and at cycle 7 day 1. Samples were obtained from an open-label, multicenter, first-in-human phase I dose-escalation trial of ivuxolimab. Adults with locally advanced or metastatic head and neck squamous cell, hepatocellular, melanoma or renal cell carcinoma were enrolled in the trial. Before TCR sequencing, CD4+ and CD8+ T cells were separately sorted from peripheral blood. Spanning cysteine to phenylalanine, the CDR3 consists of 11 amino acids. Kept here is only the CDR3 DNA, which spans 33 bases and is read in frame from base 1. According to the germline V gene, CDR1 reads SQVTM and CDR2 reads ANQGSEA. V gives up 4 bases and J gives up 3 bases, and the segment between their germline ends measures 7 bases.

For sequencing of the TCRbeta CDR3 region, genomic DNA was extracted from the sorted cells. The immunoSEQ Assay was used for sequencing of TCRbeta CDR3 regions. TCRdb took over this immuneACCESS table, retaining in-frame rearrangements with V and J assigned. Such tables are incomplete; in checked studies, under half of the missing clones stem from an unresolved V gene, and the remainder is unexplained. In this sample the table shows 20,000 to 25,000 clones, around 84% of which occur a single time. Of the sample, around a fifth is held by the ten largest clones. The paper as a whole reports these results and caveats: Low levels of normalized T-cell clonal expansion were also shown by some nonresponding patients. Partial responders in the 0.1-3.0 mg/kg groups had among the lowest normalized peripheral clonal expansion, especially among CD8+ T cells. At doses of 0.1 to 3.0 mg/kg, clonal expansion of both CD4+ and CD8+ T cells in blood was seen between baseline and week 6. The antigen specificity of the peripheral T cells that underwent clonal expansion was not determined. On average, CD8+ T cells showed more expanded clones than CD4+ T cells after ivuxolimab.

Remarks on this clone: Its antigen is currently not known. No quality values exist for individual bases; no much larger clone is one base distant.

The sequence was collected from an adult with an advanced solid tumor such as melanoma, head and neck, liver or kidney cancer. Sample: CD4+ or CD8+ T cells sorted from blood, taken in a trial of the OX40 agonist ivuxolimab. The V gene is TRBV29-1 and the J gene is TRBJ2-7; no D gene call is confident. The CDR3: CSVGEGYEQYF. The DNA sequence follows: TGCAGCGTTGGGGAAGGCTACGAGCAGTACTTC.